This TCR beta chain emerged from a study of T cells in Graves' hyperthyroidism and ophthalmopathy (dated by TCRdb to between 2018 and 2021). Study-wide context: Peripheral blood samples were taken at the time of initial diagnosis, prior to any treatment. Following sampling, methimazole starting at 30 mg daily was given to hyperthyroidism patients, and high-dose intravenous methylprednisolone was given to ophthalmopathy patients. The roughly 90 discovery patients were divided at random into training and test sets in a 7:3 ratio. In addition, the study compared T-cell repertoires in thyroid tissue and in blood from several Graves' hyperthyroidism patients. The paper reports TCR Vbeta CDR3 sequencing of approximately 130 peripheral blood samples: 43 ophthalmopathy, some 80 hyperthyroidism and approximately 17 progressor patients. Prospective prediction of ophthalmopathy was tested in an independent validation cohort of under 20 hyperthyroidism patients and 15 to 17 patients who later progressed to ophthalmopathy. TCR V-J signatures able to tell the groups apart were searched for in a discovery cohort of more than 90 patients, of whom about 40 had Graves' ophthalmopathy and around 56 had stable Graves' hyperthyroidism. The paper as a whole reports these results and caveats: No statistical method was used to set the sample size in advance, and investigators knew the group allocation. Blood samples also contained most of the expanded thyroid clonotypes (frequency above 0.001), which suggests that blood repertoires may reflect thyroid immune responses. In cross-validation, a model built on a 13 V-J signature told ophthalmopathy apart from stable hyperthyroidism with about 90% sensitivity and roughly 83% specificity, and in testing the same model reached 80%/75%. In validation, progression to ophthalmopathy was predicted by the model with roughly 69% sensitivity and about 72% specificity, a median of about 6.4 months before onset.

In regard to this clonotype: Its antigen remains unidentified. Base qualities are not at hand, and no much larger clone is one base apart.

Amplification of TCR beta CDR3 regions was carried out from RNA transcripts. A first-round RT-PCR of the TCR CDR3 used the HTBI primer set with the Qiagen OneStep RT-PCR kit. Libraries were constructed in a second round of multiplex PCR, after which size selection and purification were performed. Paired-end sequencing of the libraries was performed with 100 bp reads on an Illumina HiSeq2000. The study's own analysis went as follows. SOAPnuke was used to process the raw data, removing reads that contained adapters or uncalled bases, had a mean Phred below 15, or lacked an exact match to the constant primer or identifier. High-quality paired reads were merged using COPE v1.2.5, and each unique nucleotide sequence was defined as a clonotype. Clonotypes were aligned to IMGT TRBV, TRBD and TRBJ reference segments using MiTCR v1.1. The analysis was restricted to V-J combinations with a frequency above 0.0001, which together covered about 99% of the repertoires. The TCS score was defined as the ratio of F50 (clonal expansion) to E x V (chaos), calculated using BLOSUM62-based TCRdist between CDR3 peptides within each V-J. Welch's t-statistics and random forest reduced just over 500 V-J features to 13, which were used in a naive Bayes classifier (R e1071). TCRdb's own reprocessing of the public reads used fastp at Q25 and MiXCR and kept productive beta chains. Each entry is one CDR3 protein sequence, shown with its most common DNA and genes. The authors' filters were not applied to this entry. The sample has 220,000 or so distinct CDR3 sequences on record, around 17% of them singletons. Around 30% of the sample is taken by the ten largest.

From the cysteine through the phenylalanine, the CDR3 covers 14 amino acids. The CDR3 DNA has 42 bases and is translated from base 1. Trimming takes 7 bases off V and 2 bases off J; junction bases not matched to a gene: 3. CDR1 SGHDN and CDR2 FVKESK were looked up in the germline V gene. Moderately to severely active disease, a Clinical Activity Score of at least 3, a NOSPECS grade of at least 4, and a duration under 3 months were present in ophthalmopathy patients. Any patient with an uncontrolled infection, another autoimmune disease, pregnancy or lactation was excluded. Diagnoses relied on clinical symptoms, serum thyroxine and TRAb, thyroid ultrasound and orbital computed tomography. Ficoll-Paque density gradient centrifugation was used to isolate PBMCs from under 11 ml of fresh peripheral blood. Total RNA was extracted using Trizol reagent, and RNA quality was assessed on an Agilent 2100 Bioanalyzer.

Recombination connected TRBV14 to TRBJ2-2, with 8 middle bases fitting TRBD2. Sequencing was carried out using blood. The receptor was isolated from a woman younger than 35 with Graves' ophthalmopathy. In nucleotide form, the sequence is TGTGCCAGCAAGCGGGAGCAAAACACCGGGGAGCTGTTTTTT. Translated, it reads CASKREQNTGELFF.